One sample yielded the 13 T cell receptor beta chains listed below, sequenced in a study of T cells in Graves' hyperthyroidism and ophthalmopathy. TCR beta CDR3 regions were amplified from RNA. A first-round RT-PCR of the TCR CDR3 used the HTBI primer set. Using its own MiXCR run on the multiplex PCR reads, TCRdb lists one record per CDR3 protein. This sample has 610,000 or so distinct CDR3 sequences, with around 46% found just once. The sample consisted of peripheral blood or thyroid tissue (not recorded which). Source of these receptors: a young woman with Graves' hyperthyroidism.

The chain uses TRBV10-3 and TRBJ2-1, with 9 bases identical to TRBD2. V shed 5 bases, J shed 3 bases, and the junction held 11 bases outside the gene matches. In germline, CDR1 is ENHRY, CDR2 SYGVKD. This CDR3 spans 17 amino acids. The CDR3 spells CAISLSGGLANYNEQFF. CDR3 DNA: TGTGCCATCAGTCTGTCTGGGGGACTAGCCAACTACAATGAGCAGTTCTTC.

CDR3 nucleotides: TGCGCCAGCAGCTACGTGGGAGGGAACTCTGGGGCCAACGTCCTGACTTTC. Residues: CASSYVGGNSGANVLTF. The J gene is TRBJ2-6, the V gene TRBV5-1; 7 nucleotides agree with TRBD2. The CDR3 loop spans 17 amino acids. Losses at the gene ends were 3 bases for V and 0 bases for J; bases not matched to a gene: 6. Germline V gene lookup returns CDR1 SGHRS and CDR2 YFSETQ.

The gene calls are TRBV7-8 and TRBJ1-4, with D unclear. The CDR3 covers 11 residues. Trimming pared 9 bases from V and 0 bases from J, leaving 2 bases between. Germline V lookup: CDR1 SGHVS, CDR2 FQNEAQ. CDR3 DNA: TGTGCCAGACCAACTAATGAAAAACTGTTTTTT. Its translation is CARPTNEKLFF. Looking up the rest from reference TRBV7-8 and TRBJ1-4 gives the full variable domain: GAGVSQSPRYKVAKRGQDVALRCDPISGHVSLFWYQQALGQGPEFLTYFQNEAQLDKSGLPSDRFFAERPEGSVSTLKIQRTQQEDSAVYLCARPTNEKLFFGSGTQLSVL.

The chain uses TRBV18 and TRBJ2-5, with 9 bases fitting TRBD2. The CDR3 is 15 residues long. Trimming removed 1 base from V and 0 bases from J; junction bases left unmatched: 0. Germline values: CDR1 KGHSH, CDR2 LQKENI. CDR3 nucleotides: TGTGCCAGCTCACCACGACTAGCGGACCAAGAGACCCAGTACTTC. Protein sequence: CASSPRLADQETQYF. The full variable domain, rest sourced from reference TRBV18 and TRBJ2-5, is NAGVMQNPRHLVRRRGQEARLRCSPMKGHSHVYWYRQLPEEGLKFMVYLQKENIIDESGMPKERFSAEFPKEGPSILRIQQVVRGDSAAYFCASSPRLADQETQYFGPGTRLLVL.

Concerning this clonotype itself: This could be a read error, since a much larger clone is one nucleotide away. The chain combines TRBV12-5 with TRBJ1-1; 7 bases are shared with TRBD1. CDR1 LGHNT and CDR2 FRNRAP come from the germline V gene. J was trimmed by 10 bases and V by 6 bases; bases with no gene match: 11. The CDR3 length is 13 residues. For the CDR3, the DNA is TGTGCTAGTGGGCCTGACAGGGAGAGTGTAGCTTTCTTT. This sequence encodes CASGPDRESVAFF.

A few counts support this clonotype. The chain carries TRBV30 and TRBJ1-5, with 7 bases aligning to TRBD1. J gave up 5 bases and V 3 bases, and 7 bases lay outside the gene matches. Per the germline V gene, CDR1 is GTSNPN and CDR2 is SVGIG (reference sequence). CDR3 length equals 14 residues. CDR3 residues: CAWREGGGYQPQHF. The DNA for the CDR3 is TGTGCCTGGAGGGAAGGGGGCGGTTATCAGCCCCAGCATTTT.

The rearrangement joins TRBV7-2 to TRBJ1-1; 9 bases match TRBD1. V lost 5 bases to trimming and J lost 0 bases; unmatched junction nucleotides: 13. Germline values: CDR1 SGHTA, CDR2 FQGNSA. CDR3 length: 18 amino acids. The CDR3 nucleotides read TGTGCCAGCAGCGCTGCCGGGACAGGGAGACCCATGAACACTGAAGCTTTCTTT. Its translation is CASSAAGTGRPMNTEAFF.

At least ten counts were recorded for this clonotype. The chain couples TRBV7-2 to TRBJ2-5; 7 nucleotides line up with TRBD1. After removal of 3 bases from V and 3 bases from J, the junction contained 4 bases not matched to a gene. The germline V gene encodes CDR1 SGHTA and CDR2 FQGNSA. The CDR3 covers 14 residues. In DNA, the CDR3 is TGTGCCAGCAGCTTGGCTCAGGGGGAAGAGACCCAGTACTTC. This gives the protein CASSLAQGEETQYF. Filled out from reference TRBV7-2 and TRBJ2-5, the complete variable domain reads GAGVSQSPSNKVTEKGKDVELRCDPISGHTALYWYRQSLGQGLEFLIYFQGNSAPDKSGLPSDRFSAERTGGSVSTLTIQRTQQEDSAVYLCASSLAQGEETQYFGPGTRLLVL.

This clonotype occurred many times. The V gene is TRBV20-1, the J gene TRBJ2-6; D gene ambiguous. CDR3 length: 13 residues. Looked up from germline, CDR1 is DFQATT and CDR2 is SNEGSKA (reference sequence). V was pared by 1 base and J by 2 bases, with 3 bases between. The CDR3 DNA follows: TGCAGTGCTAGAGTAACTGGGGCCAACGTCCTGACTTTC. This translates into CSARVTGANVLTF.

This clonotype was observed many times. The V call is TRBV7-2, the J call TRBJ1-1; TRBD1 might be the D (5 bases). Germline-derived CDR1 and CDR2 are SGHTA and FQGNSA. CDR3 size: 16 residues. V was pared by 1 base and J by 0 bases, with 12 bases between. CDR3 sequence reads: CASSLVTGTMNTEAFF. For the CDR3, the DNA is TGTGCCAGCAGCTTAGTCACAGGCACTATGAACACTGAAGCTTTCTTT.

The sample holds a few counts of this clonotype. The chain uses TRBV7-9 and TRBJ2-7, with 8 bases lining up with TRBD1. This CDR3 region has 12 residues. Trimming took 8 bases from V and 6 from J; bases not matched to a gene: 6. Looked up from germline, CDR1 is SEHNR and CDR2 is FQNEAQ (reference sequence). CDR3 nucleotide sequence: TGTGCCAGCTCGCCCACAGGGGGCGAGCAGTACTTC. This encodes CASSPTGGEQYF.

This clonotype was picked up one time. This could be a read error, since a much larger clone is one nucleotide away. The rearrangement joins TRBV3-1 to TRBJ1-1, with unresolved D. V shed 0 bases and J shed 11 bases, with 13 bases lying between them. This CDR3 is 13 amino acids long. Germline lookup yields CDR1 LGHDT and CDR2 YNNKEL (reference sequence). CDR3 sequence (DNA): TGTGCCAGCAGCCAAGATAAGGCCAGAACGGCTTTCTTT. Translated, it gives CASSQDKARTAFF.

The chain is built from TRBV20-1 and TRBJ2-3, with D unresolved. CDR3 length: 15 amino acids. Trimming removed 0 bases at V and 2 bases at J, with 12 bases between. Looked up from germline, CDR1 is DFQATT and CDR2 is SNEGSKA (reference sequence). CDR3 coding DNA: TGCAGTGCTAGAGATGGCAGCCTCAACACAGATACGCAGTATTTT. It translates to CSARDGSLNTDTQYF.